This TCR beta chain is from a study of T cell responses to AZD1222 COVID-19 vaccine. Study outcomes and limitations: Nearly half of unique spike-specific TCRs reportedly avoided B.1.351 and B.1.1.7 mutated regions. Repertoires in all cases were sampled only once the peak T cell response had passed.

The V gene's germline CDR1 is SSHAT and CDR2 FNYEAQ (reference sequence). This CDR3 spans 17 amino acids. Sequencing was performed with immunoSEQ multiplex PCR; in TCRdb, only in-frame clones are kept and a portion is missing. The data contain 75,000 to 100,000 clones, roughly nine tenths of them singletons. Details on this clone: The antigen remains unidentified. The junction shows a germline mismatch at one end, possibly a read error.

The V and J genes are TRBV7-7 and TRBJ2-2; D is ambiguous. This clonotype originated in an adult in good health. The sample in question was peripheral blood, obtained on day 0 of AZD1222 vaccination. CDR3 in amino acids: CASSSVPAGTQSGELFF. CDR3 sequence (DNA): TGTGCTAGCAGCTCCGTCCCGGCAGGAACCCAGTCCGGGGAGCTGTTTTTT.